Listed here are 10 T cell receptor beta chains from one sample, sequenced in a study of T cells in Graves' hyperthyroidism and ophthalmopathy. Amplified TCR beta CDR3 regions derived from RNA transcripts. HTBI primers were used for first-round RT-PCR of the TCR CDR3. One entry per CDR3 protein, called by TCRdb with MiXCR from the multiplex PCR reads. The table lists about half a million distinct CDR3 sequences, 15% to 20% of them singletons. Source material: blood. The receptors here all came from a man aged 35 to 55 with Graves' ophthalmopathy.

This clonotype was seen ten or more times. The rearrangement links TRBV20-1 to TRBJ1-5, with D possibly TRBD1 on 6 matching bases. The germline CDR1 and CDR2 sequences are DFQATT and SNEGSKA (reference sequence). The CDR3 has 13 residues. The CDR3 sequence: CRGAVPRNQPQHF. CDR3 DNA: TGCAGGGGGGCTGTCCCCCGCAATCAGCCCCAGCATTTT.

A word on this clonotype: Since a much larger clone is just one base distant, this may be a read error. The rearrangement uses TRBV30 and TRBJ2-2; D might be TRBD2 (6 bases). Per the germline V gene, CDR1 is GTSNPN and CDR2 is SVGIG (reference sequence). This CDR3 is 14 amino acids long. CDR3 residues: CAWGVRGGLGELFF. As DNA, the CDR3 is TGTGCCTGGGGTGTTCGGGGAGGACTCGGGGAGCTGTTTTTT.

This clonotype has a count of ten or more. This chain uses TRBV7-8 with TRBJ2-5; the match to TRBD2 covers 8 bases. This CDR3 has 19 residues. V dropped 3 bases and J dropped 3; count of bases not matched to a gene: 18. Per germline, CDR1 SGHVS and CDR2 FQNEAQ. The CDR3 region is CASSFDLQEGGAGEETQYF. The CDR3 DNA follows: TGTGCCAGCAGCTTCGATCTACAGGAGGGGGGAGCGGGGGAAGAGACCCAGTACTTC.

The chain recombines TRBV10-3 with TRBJ2-1, with 7 bases matching TRBD1. Germline assignment: CDR1 ENHRY and CDR2 SYGVKD. This CDR3 has 16 amino acids. V shed 3 bases, J shed 0 bases, and the junction held 5 bases outside the gene matches. The CDR3 sequence is CAISEPGQSSYNEQFF. CDR3 DNA: TGTGCCATCAGTGAACCGGGACAGAGCTCCTACAATGAGCAGTTCTTC.

The sample holds a few counts of this clonotype. The rearrangement joins TRBV19 to TRBJ1-5; no definite D call. The germline gives CDR1 LNHDA, CDR2 SQIVND (reference sequence). This CDR3 is 14 amino acids long. Trimming pared 5 bases from V and 2 bases from J, leaving 10 bases between. CDR3 residues: CASSPRHGNQPQHF. DNA of the CDR3: TGTGCCAGTAGTCCCCGCCATGGCAATCAGCCCCAGCATTTT. Together with reference TRBV19 and TRBJ1-5, the CDR3 gives the full variable domain: DGGITQSPKYLFRKEGQNVTLSCEQNLNHDAMYWYRQDPGQGLRLIYYSQIVNDFQKGDIAEGYSVSREKKESFPLTVTSAQKNPTAFYLCASSPRHGNQPQHFGDGTRLSIL.

This clonotype was found many times. This chain joins TRBV18 and TRBJ1-1, with D possibly TRBD1 on 5 matching bases. Germline V CDR1 and CDR2: KGHSH, LQKENI. V shed 8 bases and J shed 10 bases, with 14 bases lying between them. This CDR3 is built from 11 residues. The CDR3 region is CASGQLSGAFF. In DNA form, the CDR3 reads TGTGCCAGCGGACAATTGAGCGGAGCTTTCTTT.

In its sample, this clonotype was seen a few times. V is TRBV28 and J is TRBJ2-3; 12 bases match TRBD2. The V gene's germline CDR1 is MDHEN and CDR2 SYDVKM. The CDR3 has 16 amino acids. Trimming cost V 5 bases and J 2 bases; bases outside gene matches: 5. The CDR3 protein is CASSPGTSGHTDTQYF. DNA of the CDR3: TGTGCCAGCAGTCCCGGGACTAGCGGGCACACAGATACGCAGTATTTT.

The chain recombines TRBV10-3 with TRBJ2-7; 10 positions agree with TRBD2. Trimming took 8 bases from V and 5 from J; bases not matched to a gene: 9. The CDR3 totals 14 residues. CDR1 is ENHRY and CDR2 is SYGVKD in the germline V gene. Here the CDR3 DNA reads TGTGCCATCCGGGAGGCTAGCGGGAGTAACGAGCAGTACTTC. Encoded protein: CAIREASGSNEQYF.

This clonotype was counted a few times. This chain connects TRBV7-2 to TRBJ2-3; no firm D call. The germline V gene has CDR1 SGHTA and CDR2 FQGNSA. V shed 5 bases and J shed 4 bases, with 13 bases lying between them. CDR3 length equals 14 residues. CDR3: CASSRSHLPDTQYF. CDR3 nucleotides: TGTGCCAGCAGCCGCTCACACCTCCCAGATACGCAGTATTTT.

This clonotype was found many times. The CDR3 region is CASRRGTMNTEAFF. The CDR3 nucleotides read TGTGCCAGCAGGAGGGGGACCATGAACACTGAAGCTTTCTTT. This sequence joins TRBV27 and TRBJ1-1, with TRBD1 as a possible D gene (6 bases). The CDR3 is 14 residues long. The germline CDR1 and CDR2 sequences are MNHEY and SMNVEV (reference sequence). Trimming pared 6 bases from V and 0 bases from J, leaving 11 bases between.